The rows below give T cell receptor beta chains drawn from one sample of a study of liver allograft versus peripheral blood T cells. In TCRdb, the reads were re-called with MiXCR into one record per CDR3 protein. This table holds under 3,000 distinct CDR3 sequences, 16% found once. Source of these receptors: a human patient who had a liver transplant. The graft donor may have given rise to some T cells. CDR3s include the opening cysteine and the closing phenylalanine or tryptophan. Fields, in order: clone size, V gene, J gene, D gene, CDR3 DNA, CDR3 protein. A D gene is named only where the DNA matches it firmly. Size is omitted from some rows. Given values are once, few, many or a class for expanded clones.

-,TRBV6-5,TRBJ2-7,-,TGTGCCAGCAGTTATGGGCCTTACGAGCAGTACTTC,CASSYGPYEQYF
-,TRBV12-3/TRBV12-4,TRBJ2-7,-,TGTGCCAGCAGTTCACAGGGCGTCGAGCAGTACTTC,CASSSQGVEQYF
-,TRBV7-9,TRBJ2-7,TRBD1,TGTGCCAGCAGCTTAGAGGGGGCCCGAAGCTACGAGCAGTACTTC,CASSLEGARSYEQYF
medium-sized,TRBV9,TRBJ1-4,TRBD1,TGTGCCAGCAGCGTAGGACAGGGCAGTAATGAAAAACTGTTTTTT,CASSVGQGSNEKLFF
-,TRBV20-1,TRBJ2-1,-,TGCAGTGCTAGAGTTGGGGGGAACAATGAGCAGTTCTTC,CSARVGGNNEQFF
medium-sized,TRBV27,TRBJ2-4,-,TGTGCCAGCAGTTTGGGGGACATTCAGTACTTC,CASSLGDIQYF
once,TRBV2,TRBJ1-1,-,TGTGCCAGCAGTGTTGGTAAAACTGAAGCTTTCTTT,CASSVGKTEAFF
medium-sized,TRBV19,TRBJ1-1,-,TGTGCCAGTACCCCCCGACGTAGGGACACTGAAGCTTTCTTT,CASTPRRRDTEAFF
-,TRBV6-5,TRBJ1-6,-,TGTGCCAGCAGTCTGACGGCGGGCTCACCCCTCCACTTT,CASSLTAGSPLHF
-,TRBV20-1,TRBJ1-1,TRBD1,TGCAGTGCTCGCGGGACAGGGCTTGGCACTGAAGCTTTCTTT,CSARGTGLGTEAFF
medium-sized,TRBV19,TRBJ2-1,-,TGTGCCAGTAGTATGAGGCCCTACAATGAGCAGTTCTTC,CASSMRPYNEQFF
many,TRBV20-1,TRBJ1-1,-,TGCAGTGCTAGAGAGGCGGGTATGGCCACTGAAGCTTTCTTT,CSAREAGMATEAFF
medium-sized,TRBV9,TRBJ1-2,-,TGTGCCAGCAGCGTAGTAGGGAATGATGGCTACACCTTC,CASSVVGNDGYTF
medium-sized,TRBV27,TRBJ2-7,-,TGTGCCAGCAGTTCAGTTTCTGCCGACCTCCTGAACGAGCAGTACTTC,CASSSVSADLLNEQYF
-,TRBV7-9,TRBJ2-2,TRBD2,TGTGCCAGCAGCCCTGCTAGCGGGAGAAATACCGGGGAGCTGTTTTTT,CASSPASGRNTGELFF
-,TRBV25-1,TRBJ2-5,-,TGTGCCAGCAGTGAAGTCAGGGGAGAGACCCAGTACTTC,CASSEVRGETQYF
few,TRBV5-5,TRBJ2-7,TRBD2,TGTGCCAGCAGCTTGAAAGCGGGGGACCTCTACGAGCAGTACTTC,CASSLKAGDLYEQYF
few,TRBV20-1,TRBJ2-5,TRBD1,TGCAGTGCTACCACCTGGGACAGGGACACCGGAAGGGAGACCCAGTACTTC,CSATTWDRDTGRETQYF
-,TRBV20-1,TRBJ2-1,TRBD2,TGCAGTGCCCCTCTGGGAGTGGGGAGGGCCTACAATGAGCAGTTCTTC,CSAPLGVGRAYNEQFF
many,TRBV9,TRBJ1-2,-,TGTGCCAGCAGCGTATCTCCGGACGATGGCTACACCTTC,CASSVSPDDGYTF
many,TRBV6-2/TRBV6-3,TRBJ2-1,TRBD2,TGTGCCAGCAGGCAACCCGGGACTAGCAATGAGCAGTTCTTC,CASRQPGTSNEQFF
-,TRBV20-1,TRBJ2-3,-,TGCAGTGGATACCTAGCGAGCAGCACAGATACGCAGTATTTT,CSGYLASSTDTQYF
medium-sized,TRBV12-3/TRBV12-4,TRBJ2-7,TRBD1,TGTGCCAGCGGACAGGGGCTACCCTACGAGCAGTACTTC,CASGQGLPYEQYF
medium-sized,TRBV19,TRBJ1-5,-,TGTGCCAGTAGTATCGGCAGGGGCGATCAGCCCCAGCATTTT,CASSIGRGDQPQHF
few,TRBV5-6,TRBJ2-2,-,TGTGCCAGCAGCTTGCACACCGGGGAGCTGTTTTTT,CASSLHTGELFF
many,TRBV30,TRBJ1-1,-,TGTGCCTGGAGCCCCGGGGGAGGATCTGAAGCTTTCTTT,CAWSPGGGSEAFF
medium-sized,TRBV9,TRBJ2-1,-,TGTGCCAGCAGCTTGGGGCAGGGTATACGAAGTGAGCAGTTCTTC,CASSLGQGIRSEQFF